The 16 T cell receptor beta chains below come from one sample, sequenced in a study of cytomegalovirus exposure and HLA in healthy donors. Only in-frame clones appear in the TCRdb table, and some are missing; sequencing was by immunoSEQ multiplex PCR. The table records 55,000 to 80,000 clones, 95% of them present only once. Sequencing used PBMCs. Receptors were obtained from a young woman in good health and CMV-seropositive.

The J gene is TRBJ2-1, the V gene TRBV5-1; 11 positions match TRBD2. The CDR3 is 16 residues long. Looked up from germline, CDR1 is SGHRS and CDR2 is YFSETQ. V shed 0 bases and J 7 bases; nucleotides not matched to a gene: 6. In nucleotides, the CDR3 is TGCGCCAGCAGCTTGGCGAGGACTAGCGGGCAGAATGAGCAGTTCTTC. Protein product: CASSLARTSGQNEQFF.

The rearrangement uses TRBV10-3 and TRBJ2-7; 10 bases are shared with TRBD1. V shed 4 bases and J 0 bases; nucleotides not matched to a gene: 0. The CDR3 runs 14 residues. Looked up from germline, CDR1 is ENHRY and CDR2 is SYGVKD. The DNA for the CDR3 is TGTGCCATCAGTGGGACAGGGGGCTCCTACGAGCAGTACTTC. Its translation is CAISGTGGSYEQYF.

The chain recombines TRBV28 with TRBJ2-1, with a tentative D call TRBD2 (6 bases). The CDR3 extends over 17 amino acids. Germline V gene data show CDR1 as MDHEN and CDR2 as SYDVKM. Trimming pared 5 bases from V and 7 bases from J, leaving 24 bases between. The CDR3 region has the DNA TGTGCCAGCAGTCCCCGGACTATCGTTTGGGGGTGGAATGAGCAGTTCTTC. This gives the protein CASSPRTIVWGWNEQFF.

The chain has TRBV25-1 and TRBJ2-3; TRBD2 might be the D (5 bases). CDR3 size: 15 residues. V was trimmed by 5 bases and J by 1 base, leaving 13 bases between them. The germline CDR1 and CDR2 sequences are MGHDK and SYGVNS. The CDR3 sequence: CASSFTGMGTDTQYF. DNA of the CDR3: TGTGCCAGCAGTTTCACGGGAATGGGCACAGATACGCAGTATTTT. Using reference TRBV25-1 and TRBJ2-3 for the parts outside the CDR3, the full variable domain is EADIYQTPRYLVIGTGKKITLECSQTMGHDKMYWYQQDPGMELHLIHYSYGVNSTEKGDLSSESTVSRIRTEHFPLTLESARPSHTSQYLCASSFTGMGTDTQYFGPGTRLTVL.

This clone was counted a single time. The chain couples TRBV5-1 to TRBJ2-7, with 8 bases fitting TRBD2. CDR3 length: 15 amino acids. The germline V gene encodes CDR1 SGHRS and CDR2 YFSETQ. Trimming cost V 3 bases and J 0 bases; bases outside gene matches: 5. The CDR3 sequence: CASSSGTRSSYEQYF. CDR3 bases: TGCGCCAGCAGCTCCGGGACTAGGAGCTCCTACGAGCAGTACTTC.

The V and J genes are TRBV29-1 and TRBJ2-3; possibly TRBD1 for D (6 bases). The length of the CDR3 is 13 residues. Germline V gene data show CDR1 as SQVTM and CDR2 as ANQGSEA. Between the trimmed V and J ends, which lost 3 bases and 4 bases, there was a span of 11 bases. The CDR3 sequence is CSVEVQGADTQYF. DNA of the CDR3: TGCAGCGTTGAGGTACAGGGCGCAGATACGCAGTATTTT.

V and J are TRBV28 and TRBJ2-7, with D unclear. V was shortened by 5 bases and J by 3 bases, with 2 bases between the two germline ends. The length of the CDR3 is 10 residues. Per germline, CDR1 MDHEN and CDR2 SYDVKM. The chain's CDR3 is CASSHYEQYF. The CDR3 DNA sequence: TGTGCCAGCAGTCACTACGAGCAGTACTTC.

In its sample, this clone was seen a few times. The chain is built from TRBV28 and TRBJ2-2, with 7 bases identical to TRBD2. This CDR3 region has 15 residues. Trimming at V came to 6 bases and at J to 4 bases, leaving 8 bases not matched to a gene. Germline V CDR1 and CDR2: MDHEN, SYDVKM. CDR3 sequence reads: CASRLGGSVTGELFF. CDR3 sequence (DNA): TGTGCCAGCAGGTTGGGAGGGTCGGTCACCGGGGAGCTGTTTTTT.

The V and J genes are TRBV9 and TRBJ1-2; D might be TRBD1 (5 bases). The CDR3 is made up of 13 amino acids. CDR1 is SGDLS, CDR2 YYNGEE, per germline. Trimming pared 2 bases from V and 7 bases from J, leaving 12 bases between. The CDR3 loop is CASSVDLGVGYTF. The CDR3, as DNA: TGTGCCAGCAGCGTTGATCTAGGGGTTGGCTACACCTTC.

The gene calls are TRBV10-3 and TRBJ1-2; the match to TRBD1 covers 8 bases. Looked up from germline, CDR1 is ENHRY and CDR2 is SYGVKD. V gave up 5 bases and J gave up 8 bases; unmatched junction bases: 10. CDR3 length: 14 amino acids. The chain's CDR3 is CAISNPQGAGGYTF. CDR3 nucleotide sequence: TGTGCCATCAGTAATCCTCAGGGGGCTGGGGGCTACACCTTC.

This clone has just a few counts. This rearrangement joins TRBV11-2 to TRBJ2-1; 10 nucleotides match TRBD2. The CDR3 runs 14 residues. Trimming took 3 bases from V and 9 from J; bases not matched to a gene: 5. CDR1 SGHAT and CDR2 FQNNGV come from the germline V gene. This CDR3 reads CASSFLAGEGEQFF. In DNA, the CDR3 is TGTGCCAGCAGCTTCCTAGCGGGAGAAGGTGAGCAGTTCTTC.

The chain combines TRBV11-3 with TRBJ2-1, with D possibly being TRBD2 (6 bases). Per the germline V gene, CDR1 is SGHNT and CDR2 is YENEEA. The CDR3 is made up of 16 amino acids. V lost 4 bases and J lost 6, with 19 bases in between. The CDR3 sequence: CASSSNRESGPNEQFF. CDR3 in DNA: TGTGCCAGCAGCTCAAACCGGGAGTCGGGCCCCAATGAGCAGTTCTTC.

The chain couples TRBV5-6 to TRBJ1-2; D is unclear. The V end was cut by 0 bases, the J end by 12 bases, with 12 bases between. The germline V gene encodes CDR1 SGHDT and CDR2 YYEEEE. The CDR3 is 12 residues long. The CDR3 nucleotides read TGTGCCAGCAGCTTGGCCCCGGGGAGGAACACCTTC. Protein: CASSLAPGRNTF.

The chain employs TRBV19 and TRBJ2-3; perhaps TRBD2 as D (6 bases). The CDR3 runs to 14 residues. V lost 7 bases to trimming and J lost 0 bases, with 11 bases between them. Germline CDR1 LNHDA, CDR2 SQIVND (reference sequence). The CDR3: CASNWDSSTDTQYF. The DNA of the CDR3 is TGTGCCAGTAACTGGGACTCGAGCACAGATACGCAGTATTTT.

This clone was counted only a few times. The genes are TRBV11-2 and TRBJ2-1, with D possibly matching TRBD2 (6 bases). Germline values: CDR1 SGHAT, CDR2 FQNNGV. The CDR3 is made up of 14 amino acids. Trimming cost V 5 bases and J 10 bases, with 18 bases left between them. CDR3 bases: TGTGCCAGCAGCCCACGACGTACACGGGAGGAGCAGTTCTTC. It is translated as CASSPRRTREEQFF.

The genes are TRBV11-2 and TRBJ2-7, with a possible D match to TRBD2 (6 bases). V gave up 1 base and J gave up 3 bases, with 13 bases separating them. Germline-derived CDR1 and CDR2 are SGHAT and FQNNGV. The CDR3 has 15 residues. CDR3 in amino acids: CASSLASGGIYEQYF. Written as DNA, the CDR3 is TGTGCCAGCAGCTTAGCGAGCGGAGGGATCTACGAGCAGTACTTC. The complete variable domain, with remaining parts taken from reference TRBV11-2 and TRBJ2-7, reads EAGVAQSPRYKIIEKRQSVAFWCNPISGHATLYWYQQILGQGPKLLIQFQNNGVVDDSQLPKDRFSAERLKGVDSTLKIQPAKLEDSAVYLCASSLASGGIYEQYFGPGTRLTVT.